This entry concerns a single T cell receptor beta chain. Additional DNA sequences in this sample encode the identical CDR3. The record originates from a study of blood T cell repertoires in COVID-19. Whole-study context: Acute and convalescent COVID-19 samples came from the United States, Italy and Spain.

Original processing methods: Reference gene primers were amplified, and this amplification served to estimate nucleated cell counts. Sequencing used immunoSEQ multiplex PCR; TCRdb keeps in-frame clones, though not all of them. Clone size and V and J calls were adopted from that table, with D and trimming inferred from the DNA. The sample has 100,000 to 120,000 clones; nearly 80% are singletons. CDR1 and CDR2 (germline): KGHSH, LQKENI. V was trimmed by 0 bases and J by 1 base, leaving 10 bases between them. The CDR3 has 15 amino acids. This TCR was sampled from a woman of 80 years or more with active or convalescent COVID-19. What was sequenced was peripheral blood. The genes are TRBV18 and TRBJ2-7, with D maybe TRBD2 (6 bases). CDR3 residues: CASSPPGRGSYEQYF. The CDR3 region has the DNA TGTGCCAGCTCACCACCGGGACGGGGGTCCTACGAGCAGTACTTC.